The entry below describes one T cell receptor beta chain. The data derive from a study of blood T cell repertoires in COVID-19. Study-level information: Nucleic acid was either cDNA or gDNA, and it came from T cells, B-cell-depleted T cells, or PBMCs.

CDR3 length equals 15 residues. Trimming pared 6 bases from V and 3 bases from J, leaving 15 bases between. Germline CDR1 reads MNHNY; CDR2 reads SVGAGI (reference sequence). The repertoire was sequenced with immunoSEQ multiplex PCR; TCRdb's copy has only in-frame clones and lacks some. The table includes about 380,000 clones, 88% detected once. The V call is TRBV6-6, the J call TRBJ1-5; D possibly corresponds to TRBD1 (6 bases). The sequenced material came from PBMCs or T cells enriched from blood (not recorded which). The origin of this receptor is a woman under 30 who had recovered from COVID-19. The CDR3 loop is CASSPDRSYNQPQHF. The CDR3 DNA reads as TGTGCCAGCAGCCCTGACAGGTCCTACAATCAGCCCCAGCATTTT.